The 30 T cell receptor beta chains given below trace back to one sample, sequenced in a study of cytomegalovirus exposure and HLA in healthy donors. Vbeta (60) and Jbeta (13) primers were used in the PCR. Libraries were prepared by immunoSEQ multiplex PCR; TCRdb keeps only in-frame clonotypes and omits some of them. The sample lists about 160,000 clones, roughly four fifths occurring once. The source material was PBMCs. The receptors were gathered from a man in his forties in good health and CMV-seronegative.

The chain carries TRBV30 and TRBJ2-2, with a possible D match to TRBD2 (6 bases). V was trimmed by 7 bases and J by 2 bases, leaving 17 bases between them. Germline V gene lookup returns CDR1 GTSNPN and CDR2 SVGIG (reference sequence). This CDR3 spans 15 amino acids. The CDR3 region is CASAPGLVNTGELFF. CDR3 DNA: TGTGCCTCCGCCCCGGGACTCGTAAACACCGGGGAGCTGTTTTTT.

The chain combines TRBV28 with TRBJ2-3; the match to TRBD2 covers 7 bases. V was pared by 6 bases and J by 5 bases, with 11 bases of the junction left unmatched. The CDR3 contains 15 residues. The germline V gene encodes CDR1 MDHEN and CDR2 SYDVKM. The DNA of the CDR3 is TGTGCCAGCAGCCCGGGGGGACTCACCAAAGATACGCAGTATTTT. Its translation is CASSPGGLTKDTQYF.

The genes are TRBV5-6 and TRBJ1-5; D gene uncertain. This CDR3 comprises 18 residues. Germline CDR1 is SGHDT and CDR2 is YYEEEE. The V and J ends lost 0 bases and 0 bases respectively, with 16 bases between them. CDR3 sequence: CASSLAEGVDRSNQPQHF. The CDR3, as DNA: TGTGCCAGCAGCTTGGCCGAGGGTGTAGATCGTAGCAATCAGCCCCAGCATTTT.

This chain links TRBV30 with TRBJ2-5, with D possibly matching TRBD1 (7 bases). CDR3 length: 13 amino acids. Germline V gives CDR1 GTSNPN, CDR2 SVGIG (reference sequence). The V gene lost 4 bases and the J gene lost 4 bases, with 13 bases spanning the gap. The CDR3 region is CAWMQGGGETQYF. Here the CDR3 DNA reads TGTGCCTGGATGCAGGGGGGAGGAGAGACCCAGTACTTC.

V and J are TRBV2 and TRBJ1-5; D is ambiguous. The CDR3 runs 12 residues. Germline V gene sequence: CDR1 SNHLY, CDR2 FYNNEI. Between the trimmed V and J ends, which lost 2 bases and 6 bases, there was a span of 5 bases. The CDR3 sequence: CASSESSQPQHF. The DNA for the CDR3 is TGTGCCAGCAGTGAATCTAGTCAGCCCCAGCATTTT.

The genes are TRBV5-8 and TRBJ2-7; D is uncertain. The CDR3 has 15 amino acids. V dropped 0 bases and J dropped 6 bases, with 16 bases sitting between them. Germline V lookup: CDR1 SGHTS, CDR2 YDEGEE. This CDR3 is CASSLGSGSYGEQYF. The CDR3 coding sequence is TGTGCCAGCAGCTTGGGATCCGGTTCTTATGGCGAGCAGTACTTC.

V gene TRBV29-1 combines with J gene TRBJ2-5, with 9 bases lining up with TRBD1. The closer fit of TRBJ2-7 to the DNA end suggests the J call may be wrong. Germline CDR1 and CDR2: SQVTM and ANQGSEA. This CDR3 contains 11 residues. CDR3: CRGDRAYEQYF. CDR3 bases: TGCAGGGGGGACAGGGCCTACGAGCAGTACTTC.

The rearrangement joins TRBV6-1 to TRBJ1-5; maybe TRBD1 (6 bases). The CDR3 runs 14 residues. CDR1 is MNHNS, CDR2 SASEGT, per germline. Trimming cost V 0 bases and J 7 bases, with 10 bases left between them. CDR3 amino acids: CASSEASGVQPQHF. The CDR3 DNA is TGTGCCAGCAGTGAAGCATCAGGGGTCCAGCCCCAGCATTTT.

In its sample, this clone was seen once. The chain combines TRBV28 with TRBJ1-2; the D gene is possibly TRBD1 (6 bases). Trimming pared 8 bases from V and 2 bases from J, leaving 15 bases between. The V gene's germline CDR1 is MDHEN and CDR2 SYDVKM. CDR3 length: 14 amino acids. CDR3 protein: CASSLQQGNYGYTF. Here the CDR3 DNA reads TGTGCCAGCTCCCTACAACAGGGAAACTATGGCTACACCTTC.

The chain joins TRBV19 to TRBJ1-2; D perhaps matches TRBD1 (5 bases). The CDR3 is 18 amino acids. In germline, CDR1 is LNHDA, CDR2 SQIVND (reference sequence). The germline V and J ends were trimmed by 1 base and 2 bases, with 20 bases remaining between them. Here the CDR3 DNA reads TGTGCCAGTAGTATAGGGGCAGGACAAGTCAAAACGAACTATGGCTACACCTTC. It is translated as CASSIGAGQVKTNYGYTF. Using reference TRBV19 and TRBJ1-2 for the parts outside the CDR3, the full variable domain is DGGITQSPKYLFRKEGQNVTLSCEQNLNHDAMYWYRQDPGQGLRLIYYSQIVNDFQKGDIAEGYSVSREKKESFPLTVTSAQKNPTAFYLCASSIGAGQVKTNYGYTFGSGTRLTVV.

CDR3 sequence reads: CASSIGRQGTSNYGYTF. Here the CDR3 DNA reads TGTGCCAGTAGTATCGGGAGACAGGGTACATCCAACTATGGCTACACCTTC. The chain has TRBV19 and TRBJ1-2; 7 bases agree with TRBD1. V dropped 3 bases and J dropped 2; count of bases not matched to a gene: 12. CDR3 size: 17 residues. Germline assignment: CDR1 LNHDA and CDR2 SQIVND (reference sequence).

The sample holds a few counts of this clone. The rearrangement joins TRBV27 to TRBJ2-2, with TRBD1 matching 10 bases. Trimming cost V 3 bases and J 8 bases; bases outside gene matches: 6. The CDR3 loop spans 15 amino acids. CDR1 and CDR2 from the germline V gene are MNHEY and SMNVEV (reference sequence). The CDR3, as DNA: TGTGCCAGCAGTTTGGGGACAGGGGCGATGGGGGAGCTGTTTTTT. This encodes CASSLGTGAMGELFF.

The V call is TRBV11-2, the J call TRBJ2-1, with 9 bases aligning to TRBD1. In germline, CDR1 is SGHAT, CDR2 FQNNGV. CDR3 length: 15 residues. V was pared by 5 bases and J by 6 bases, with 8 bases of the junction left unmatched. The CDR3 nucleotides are TGTGCCAGCAGCGCCAACAGGGGGCCCGGCAATGAGCAGTTCTTC. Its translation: CASSANRGPGNEQFF.

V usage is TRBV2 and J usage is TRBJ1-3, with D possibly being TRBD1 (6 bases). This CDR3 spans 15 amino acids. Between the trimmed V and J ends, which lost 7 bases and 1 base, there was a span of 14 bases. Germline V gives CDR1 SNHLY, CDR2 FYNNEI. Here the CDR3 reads CASTFDRLSGNTIYF. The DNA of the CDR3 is TGTGCCAGCACCTTTGACAGGCTGTCTGGAAACACCATATATTTT.

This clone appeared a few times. CDR3 sequence (DNA): TGTGCCTGGAGGGGGGGGGCTGGGCAGCCCCAGCATTTT. Translated: CAWRGGAGQPQHF. The V gene is TRBV30, the J gene TRBJ1-5, with D possibly being TRBD1 (6 bases). CDR1 and CDR2 (germline): GTSNPN, SVGIG (reference sequence). The CDR3 is 13 amino acids. Trimming left V 3 bases short and J 7 bases short, with 13 bases between.

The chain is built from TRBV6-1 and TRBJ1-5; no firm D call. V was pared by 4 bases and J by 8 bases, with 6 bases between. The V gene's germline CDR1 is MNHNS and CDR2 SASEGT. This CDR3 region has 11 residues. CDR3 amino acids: CASSATKPQHF. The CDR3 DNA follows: TGTGCCAGCAGTGCGACTAAGCCCCAGCATTTT.

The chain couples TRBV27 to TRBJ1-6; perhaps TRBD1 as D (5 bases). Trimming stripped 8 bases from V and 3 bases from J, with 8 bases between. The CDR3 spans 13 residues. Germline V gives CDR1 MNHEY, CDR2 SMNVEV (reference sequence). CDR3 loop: CASQTDYNSPLHF. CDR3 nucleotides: TGTGCCAGCCAGACAGACTATAATTCACCCCTCCACTTT.

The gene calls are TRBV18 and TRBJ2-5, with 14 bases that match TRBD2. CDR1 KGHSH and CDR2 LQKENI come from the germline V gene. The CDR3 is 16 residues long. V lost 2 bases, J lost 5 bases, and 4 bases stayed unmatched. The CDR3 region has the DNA TGTGCCAGCTCACCAGGACTAGCGGGGGGACGGGAGACCCAGTACTTC. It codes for CASSPGLAGGRETQYF. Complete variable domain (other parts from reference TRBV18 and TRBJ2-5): NAGVMQNPRHLVRRRGQEARLRCSPMKGHSHVYWYRQLPEEGLKFMVYLQKENIIDESGMPKERFSAEFPKEGPSILRIQQVVRGDSAAYFCASSPGLAGGRETQYFGPGTRLLVL.

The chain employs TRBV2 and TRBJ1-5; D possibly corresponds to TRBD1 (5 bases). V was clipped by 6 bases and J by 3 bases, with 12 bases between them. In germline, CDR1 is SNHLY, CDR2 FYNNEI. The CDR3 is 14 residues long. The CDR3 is CASRDPGYNQPQHF. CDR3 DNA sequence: TGTGCCAGCAGAGACCCAGGGTACAATCAGCCCCAGCATTTT. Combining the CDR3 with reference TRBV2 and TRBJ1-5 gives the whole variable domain EPEVTQTPSHQVTQMGQEVILRCVPISNHLYFYWYRQILGQKVEFLVSFYNNEISEKSEIFDDQFSVERPDGSNFTLKIRSTKLEDSAMYFCASRDPGYNQPQHFGDGTRLSIL.

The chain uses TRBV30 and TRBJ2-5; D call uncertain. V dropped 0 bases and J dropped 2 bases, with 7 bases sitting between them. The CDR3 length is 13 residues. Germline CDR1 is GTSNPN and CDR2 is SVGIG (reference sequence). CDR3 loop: CAWSVHGQETQYF. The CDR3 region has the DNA TGTGCCTGGAGTGTACACGGGCAAGAGACCCAGTACTTC.

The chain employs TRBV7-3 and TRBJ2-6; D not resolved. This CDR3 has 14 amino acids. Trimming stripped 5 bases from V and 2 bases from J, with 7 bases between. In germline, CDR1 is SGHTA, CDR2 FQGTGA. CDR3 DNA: TGTGCCAGCAGCCGAGATGCTGGGGCCAACGTCCTGACTTTC. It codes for CASSRDAGANVLTF. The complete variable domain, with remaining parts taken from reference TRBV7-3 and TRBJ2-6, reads GAGVSQTPSNKVTEKGKYVELRCDPISGHTALYWYRQSLGQGPEFLIYFQGTGAADDSGLPNDRFFAVRPEGSVSTLKIQRTERGDSAVYLCASSRDAGANVLTFGAGSRLTVL.

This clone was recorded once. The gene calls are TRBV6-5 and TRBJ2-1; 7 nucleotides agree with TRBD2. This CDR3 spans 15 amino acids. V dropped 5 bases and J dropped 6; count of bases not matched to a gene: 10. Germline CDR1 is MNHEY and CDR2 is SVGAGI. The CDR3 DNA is TGTGCCAGCAGTCGCTATAGCGGGTTGTCCAATGAGCAGTTCTTC. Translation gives CASSRYSGLSNEQFF.

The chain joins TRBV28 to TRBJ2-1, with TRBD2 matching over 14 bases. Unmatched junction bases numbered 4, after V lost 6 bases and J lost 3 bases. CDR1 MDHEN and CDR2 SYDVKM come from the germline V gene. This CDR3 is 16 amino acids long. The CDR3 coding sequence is TGTGCCAGCAGCAGGACTAGCGGGGGGAACTACAATGAGCAGTTCTTC. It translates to CASSRTSGGNYNEQFF.

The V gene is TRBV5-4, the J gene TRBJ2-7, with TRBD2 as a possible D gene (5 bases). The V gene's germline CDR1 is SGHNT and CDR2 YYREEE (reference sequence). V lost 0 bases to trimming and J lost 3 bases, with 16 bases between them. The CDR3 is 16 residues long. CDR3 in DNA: TGTGCCAGCAGCTTGGGAGGTAGAGGGTTTGTCTACGAGCAGTACTTC. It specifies CASSLGGRGFVYEQYF.

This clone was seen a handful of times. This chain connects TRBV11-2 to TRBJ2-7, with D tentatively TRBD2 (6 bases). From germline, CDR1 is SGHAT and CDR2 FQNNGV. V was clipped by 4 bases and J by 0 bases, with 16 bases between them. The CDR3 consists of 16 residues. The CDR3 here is CASSSTRLLSSYEQYF. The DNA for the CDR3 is TGTGCCAGCAGCTCGACTAGACTTTTAAGCTCCTACGAGCAGTACTTC.

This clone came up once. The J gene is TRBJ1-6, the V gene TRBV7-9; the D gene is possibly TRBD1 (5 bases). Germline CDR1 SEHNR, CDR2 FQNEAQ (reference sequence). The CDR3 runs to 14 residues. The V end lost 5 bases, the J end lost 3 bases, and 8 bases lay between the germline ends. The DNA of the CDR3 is TGTGCCAGCAGCGCACAGGTCTATAATTCACCCCTCCACTTT. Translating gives CASSAQVYNSPLHF.

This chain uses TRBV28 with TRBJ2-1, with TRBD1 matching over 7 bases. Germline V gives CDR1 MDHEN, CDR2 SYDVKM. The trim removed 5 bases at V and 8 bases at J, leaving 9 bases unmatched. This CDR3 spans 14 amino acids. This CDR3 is CASSPGTDPHEQFF. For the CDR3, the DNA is TGTGCCAGCAGTCCCGGGACAGATCCCCATGAGCAGTTCTTC.

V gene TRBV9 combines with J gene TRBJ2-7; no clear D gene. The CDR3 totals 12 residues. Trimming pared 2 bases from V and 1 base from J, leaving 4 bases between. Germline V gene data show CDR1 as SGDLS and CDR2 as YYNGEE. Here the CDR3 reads CASSVSSYEQYF. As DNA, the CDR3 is TGTGCCAGCAGCGTCTCGTCCTACGAGCAGTACTTC.

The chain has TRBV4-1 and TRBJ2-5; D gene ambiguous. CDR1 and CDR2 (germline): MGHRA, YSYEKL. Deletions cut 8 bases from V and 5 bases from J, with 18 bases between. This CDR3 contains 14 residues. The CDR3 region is CASGVGVAGETQYF. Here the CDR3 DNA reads TGCGCCAGCGGCGTGGGTGTAGCTGGGGAGACCCAGTACTTC.

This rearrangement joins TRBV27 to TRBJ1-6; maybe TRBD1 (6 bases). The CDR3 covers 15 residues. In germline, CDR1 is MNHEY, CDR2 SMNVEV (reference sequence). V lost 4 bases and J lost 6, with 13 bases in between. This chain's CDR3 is CASSYNGGANSPLHF. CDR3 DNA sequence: TGTGCCAGCAGTTATAACGGGGGGGCTAATTCACCCCTCCACTTT.